The 10 T cell receptor beta chains below come from one sample, sequenced in a study of cytomegalovirus exposure and HLA in healthy donors. Amplification used 60 Vbeta primers and 13 Jbeta primers. Sequencing was performed with immunoSEQ multiplex PCR; in TCRdb, only in-frame clones are kept and a portion is missing. The sample holds 150,000 or so clones, about 80% seen once. Input material: PBMCs. All receptors derive from a young man in good health and CMV-seropositive.

The chain uses TRBV5-6 and TRBJ2-1, with 12 bases aligning to TRBD2. The V gene's germline CDR1 is SGHDT and CDR2 YYEEEE. Trimming cost V 5 bases and J 5 bases; bases outside gene matches: 8. The CDR3 extends over 16 amino acids. The CDR3 DNA reads as TGTGCCAGCAGGCGTTTTACTAGCGGGGGGAACAATGAGCAGTTCTTC. Its translation is CASRRFTSGGNNEQFF. Combining the CDR3 with reference TRBV5-6 and TRBJ2-1 gives the whole variable domain DAGVTQSPTHLIKTRGQQVTLRCSPKSGHDTVSWYQQALGQGPQFIFQYYEEEERQRGNFPDRFSGHQFPNYSSELNVNALLLGDSALYLCASRRFTSGGNNEQFFGPGTRLTVL.

This clone has a single count. The chain combines TRBV18 with TRBJ1-5; D unclear. This CDR3 contains 13 residues. Trimming took off 3 bases at V and 6 bases at J, with 9 bases between the two ends. Germline CDR1 reads KGHSH; CDR2 reads LQKENI. The CDR3 DNA follows: TGTGCCAGCTCACCCGAACGGAGTCAGCCCCAGCATTTT. This translates into CASSPERSQPQHF.

Only one count was recorded for this clone. The V gene is TRBV5-1, the J gene TRBJ2-5; 9 bases agree with TRBD2. V shed 0 bases, J shed 5 bases, and the junction held 11 bases outside the gene matches. The CDR3 has 17 amino acids. Germline V gene sequence: CDR1 SGHRS, CDR2 YFSETQ. The CDR3 region is CASSLGVLTSGEETQYF. The CDR3 nucleotides read TGCGCCAGCAGCTTGGGGGTCCTGACTAGCGGTGAGGAGACCCAGTACTTC.

This clone showed up just a few times. The J gene is TRBJ1-1, the V gene TRBV28, with no clear D. The CDR3 consists of 14 residues. The V gene's germline CDR1 is MDHEN and CDR2 SYDVKM. The V and J ends lost 4 bases and 7 bases respectively, with 16 bases between them. The CDR3: CASSSSLGANEAFF. The CDR3, as DNA: TGTGCCAGCAGTTCCTCCCTTGGAGCTAATGAAGCTTTCTTT.

This chain connects TRBV5-8 to TRBJ1-1; a weak D match, TRBD1 (5 bases). Germline loops: CDR1 SGHTS, CDR2 YDEGEE. The CDR3 sequence is 13 residues long. Trimming pared 0 bases from V and 13 bases from J, leaving 16 bases between. In DNA form, the CDR3 reads TGTGCCAGCAGCTTGGGGATGGCGCCGGGGGGTTTCTTT. As protein: CASSLGMAPGGFF.

This clone came up a few times. The CDR3 spells CASSYLGTGGMYEQYF. CDR3 sequence (DNA): TGTGCCAGCAGTTACCTTGGGACAGGGGGAATGTACGAGCAGTACTTC. The chain combines TRBV6-5 with TRBJ2-7; 11 bases line up with TRBD1. Germline-derived CDR1 and CDR2 are MNHEY and SVGAGI. This CDR3 comprises 16 residues. V trimming: 2 bases; J trimming: 4 bases; junction bases outside the gene matches: 7.

V usage is TRBV6-5 and J usage is TRBJ2-7; 8 bases line up with TRBD2. CDR3 size: 13 residues. The V gene end was trimmed by 5 bases and the J gene end by 4 bases; junction bases not matched to a gene: 4. CDR1 is MNHEY, CDR2 SVGAGI, per germline. Here the CDR3 DNA reads TGTGCCAGCAGTAACGGGGGGGTATACGAGCAGTACTTC. Its translation is CASSNGGVYEQYF.

J is TRBJ1-5 and V is TRBV6-4; 9 bases match TRBD1. The CDR3 spans 15 residues. Germline CDR1 and CDR2: MRHNA and SNTAGT. With 6 bases clipped from V and 5 bases from J, the junction kept 8 bases outside the gene matches. The CDR3 reads CASRGGQGFDQPQHF. CDR3 DNA sequence: TGTGCCAGCAGGGGTGGACAGGGGTTCGATCAGCCCCAGCATTTT.

The V gene is TRBV7-3, the J gene TRBJ2-2; D call uncertain. V was pared by 3 bases and J by 1 base, with 3 bases between. The CDR3 runs 13 residues. Germline CDR1 is SGHTA and CDR2 is FQGTGA. The CDR3 nucleotides read TGTGCCAGCAGCTTCAAGAACACCGGGGAGCTGTTTTTT. Its translation: CASSFKNTGELFF.

The V call is TRBV28, the J call TRBJ1-1; weak D call: TRBD1 (5 bases). Between the trimmed V and J ends, which lost 3 bases and 5 bases, there was a span of 13 bases. Germline CDR1 reads MDHEN; CDR2 reads SYDVKM. CDR3 length equals 14 residues. CDR3 bases: TGTGCCAGCAGTTTTCGGGGGATGCGAACTGAAGCTTTCTTT. It encodes CASSFRGMRTEAFF.